Presented here are 31 T cell receptor beta chains from one specimen sequenced in a study of T cells after yellow fever vaccination. Using its own MiXCR run on the 5' RACE reads, TCRdb lists one record per CDR3 protein. The top ten clones hold approximately 15% of a sample with approximately 600,000 distinct CDR3 sequences, 9% to 15% of them seen once. Sample: PBMCs, taken on the day of the yellow fever booster vaccination. The receptor source for this set is a man aged 25-45 years who received the YFV17D yellow fever vaccine.

The V gene is TRBV30, the J gene TRBJ2-7; no definite D call. The germline gives CDR1 GTSNPN, CDR2 SVGIG (reference sequence). The CDR3 spans 12 residues. V was cut by 0 bases and J by 3 bases, with 6 bases left in between. The CDR3 region has the DNA TGTGCCTGGAGTGTAGGTGTCTACGAGCAGTACTTC. This gives the protein CAWSVGVYEQYF.

The V call is TRBV29-1, the J call TRBJ2-5, with a weak D call TRBD2 (7 bases). CDR1 is SQVTM, CDR2 ANQGSEA, per germline. This CDR3 spans 12 amino acids. V dropped 4 bases and J dropped 3 bases, with 9 bases sitting between them. The CDR3 DNA reads TGCAGCGTTGCGGGGGGCGAAGAGACCCAGTACTTC. Its protein product is CSVAGGEETQYF. Full variable domain (remainder filled in from reference TRBV29-1 and TRBJ2-5): SAVISQKPSRDICQRGTSLTIQCQVDSQVTMMFWYRQQPGQSLTLIATANQGSEATYESGFVIDKFPISRPNLTFSTLTVSNMSPEDSSIYLCSVAGGEETQYFGPGTRLLVL.

This clonotype was recorded a few times. The V and J genes are TRBV28 and TRBJ1-3; possibly TRBD1 for D (6 bases). V lost 5 bases and J 2 bases, leaving 10 bases between the germline ends. Germline CDR1 reads MDHEN; CDR2 reads SYDVKM. CDR3 length: 14 residues. CDR3 sequence: CASSPHRAGNTIYF. The CDR3 coding sequence is TGTGCCAGCAGTCCCCACAGGGCTGGAAACACCATATATTTT.

This clonotype showed up many times. The chain couples TRBV29-1 to TRBJ2-3; 7 nucleotides match TRBD2. Trimming at V came to 3 bases and at J to 6 bases, leaving 6 bases not matched to a gene. This CDR3 region has 13 residues. The V gene's germline CDR1 is SQVTM and CDR2 ANQGSEA. CDR3 DNA: TGCAGCGTTGAGTGGGAGGGCCCCGATACGCAGTATTTT. This encodes CSVEWEGPDTQYF.

The chain carries TRBV12-3 or TRBV12-4 and TRBJ2-1; D may be TRBD1 or TRBD2 (5 bases each). The CDR3 length is 16 residues. Trimming cost V 4 bases and J 0 bases, with 13 bases left between them. The CDR3 nucleotides are TGTGCCAGCAGTTGGGGTAGGGGAGTCTCCTACAATGAGCAGTTCTTC. Translating gives CASSWGRGVSYNEQFF.

This sequence joins TRBV23-1 and TRBJ2-2, with 7 bases identical to TRBD2. TRBV23-1 carries the ORF label, with uncertain function. CDR3 length: 16 residues. The trim removed 1 base at V and 0 bases at J, leaving 2 bases unmatched. In DNA form, the CDR3 reads TGCGCCAGCAGTCAATGGGGGGGTCCGAACACCGGGGAGCTGTTTTTT. Protein product: CASSQWGGPNTGELFF.

This clonotype was counted a few times. The chain carries TRBV7-6 and TRBJ2-7, with TRBD2 identical over 10 bases. The CDR3 runs 15 residues. The germline V gene has CDR1 SGHVS and CDR2 FNYEAQ. V lost 5 bases and J lost 5; bases outside the gene matches: 9. CDR3 in DNA: TGTGCCAGCAGCACCCTAGCGGGAGAGTATCACGAGCAGTACTTC. Translated, it gives CASSTLAGEYHEQYF.

This clonotype was seen a handful of times. The chain couples TRBV30 to TRBJ2-5; D is perhaps TRBD2 (6 bases). The CDR3 is made up of 15 amino acids. V was pared by 0 bases and J by 7 bases, with 18 bases between. Per germline, CDR1 GTSNPN and CDR2 SVGIG (reference sequence). For the CDR3, the DNA is TGTGCCTGGAGTGTAGGTGGGGCGGCCGGGGGGACCCAGTACTTC. It specifies CAWSVGGAAGGTQYF.

This clonotype was detected a few times. The rearrangement joins TRBV4-3 to TRBJ2-1; 13 bases fit TRBD2. Germline V gene data show CDR1 as LGHNA and CDR2 as YSLEER. V lost 1 base, J lost 8 bases, and 5 bases stayed unmatched. CDR3 length: 16 residues. CDR3: CASSQGRLAGGHEQFF. As DNA, the CDR3 is TGCGCCAGCAGCCAAGGAAGACTAGCGGGAGGACATGAGCAGTTCTTC.

This chain joins TRBV21-1 and TRBJ1-1; no check of the table's D call, TRBD1, against the DNA was made. TRBV21-1 is given as a pseudogene. CDR3 length: 12 amino acids. The CDR3 spells CAIEEDSGQAFF. DNA for the CDR3: TGTGCAATAGAAGAAGACAGTGGGCAAGCTTTCTTT.

To note about this clonotype: At one end, the junction sequence differs from germline, possibly due to a read error. The V gene is TRBV20-1, the J gene TRBJ2-1; maybe TRBD2 (6 bases). The germline CDR1 and CDR2 sequences are DFQATT and SNEGSKA (reference sequence). CDR3 length equals 15 residues. The CDR3: CSAPRGTFSYNEQFF. The CDR3 DNA follows: TGCAGTGCCCCCCGGGGGACCTTCTCCTATAATGAGCAGTTCTTC.

The table lists this clonotype with a few counts. J is TRBJ2-7 and V is TRBV7-2; D perhaps matches TRBD2 (6 bases). Germline V CDR1 and CDR2: SGHTA, FQGNSA. Trimming pared 3 bases from V and 5 bases from J, leaving 11 bases between. The CDR3 has 13 residues. CDR3 nucleotides: TGTGCCAGCAGCTTTGAGGGGAGGCACGAGCAGTACTTC. Protein sequence: CASSFEGRHEQYF.

This clonotype was detected a few times. The chain joins TRBV12-3 or TRBV12-4 to TRBJ2-1, with D perhaps assigned TRBD1 or TRBD2 (5 bases each). V gave up 11 bases and J gave up 6 bases, with 14 bases separating them. CDR3 size: 12 residues. The CDR3 DNA sequence: TGTGCCTCCCAGTGGGACCCCAATGAGCAGTTCTTC. Translating it yields CASQWDPNEQFF.

There are a few counts of this clonotype. CDR3 sequence: CASSPREGRKGTEAFF. The CDR3 DNA reads as TGTGCCAGCTCACCACGAGAGGGACGAAAGGGCACTGAAGCTTTCTTT. The rearrangement uses TRBV18 and TRBJ1-1; maybe TRBD1 (5 bases). CDR1 and CDR2 from the germline V gene are KGHSH and LQKENI. V gave up 1 base and J gave up 4 bases, with 16 bases separating them. The CDR3 totals 16 residues. The variable domain in full, completed from reference TRBV18 and TRBJ1-1, reads NAGVMQNPRHLVRRRGQEARLRCSPMKGHSHVYWYRQLPEEGLKFMVYLQKENIIDESGMPKERFSAEFPKEGPSILRIQQVVRGDSAAYFCASSPREGRKGTEAFFGQGTRLTVV.

This clonotype was detected only a few times. The chain carries TRBV29-1 and TRBJ2-2, with D possibly TRBD2 on 6 matching bases. The V gene's germline CDR1 is SQVTM and CDR2 ANQGSEA. The CDR3 totals 15 residues. V was cut by 1 base and J by 1 base, with 10 bases left in between. This chain's CDR3 is CSVEVWRENTGELFF. The CDR3 DNA reads as TGCAGCGTTGAAGTGTGGCGGGAGAACACCGGGGAGCTGTTTTTT.

This chain connects TRBV10-3 to TRBJ2-2; the D call may be TRBD1 or TRBD2 (5 bases each). CDR3 size: 12 residues. The germline V gene has CDR1 ENHRY and CDR2 SYGVKD. Trimming stripped 11 bases from V and 8 bases from J, with 15 bases between. For the CDR3, the DNA is TGTGCCGGAGGACAAGGGAAGGGGGAGCTGTTTTTT. It specifies CAGGQGKGELFF.

The sample holds a few counts of this clonotype. The chain joins TRBV20-1 to TRBJ2-1; no definite D call. V was cut by 0 bases and J by 9 bases, with 12 bases left in between. Germline-derived CDR1 and CDR2 are DFQATT and SNEGSKA (reference sequence). The CDR3 covers 13 residues. CDR3 DNA: TGCAGTGCTAGAGATTTGCTAGGCGGTGAGCAGTTCTTC. Translating gives CSARDLLGGEQFF.

This clonotype turned up a few times. V gene TRBV7-9 combines with J gene TRBJ2-1, with TRBD2 matching 8 bases. This CDR3 is built from 16 residues. J lost 2 bases, V lost 1 base, and 4 bases had no gene match. The germline V gene encodes CDR1 SEHNR and CDR2 FQNEAQ (reference sequence). The CDR3 region is CASSLGLALTYNEQFF. Here the CDR3 DNA reads TGTGCCAGCAGCTTAGGACTAGCGCTTACCTACAATGAGCAGTTCTTC.

This clonotype came up a few times. The V gene is TRBV20-1, the J gene TRBJ2-3, with TRBD2 matching over 9 bases. CDR1 and CDR2 from the germline V gene are DFQATT and SNEGSKA (reference sequence). The ends lost 4 bases at V and 2 bases at J; junction bases unmatched: 7. The CDR3 is 15 amino acids. Here the CDR3 DNA reads TGCAGTGCTACCGGGACTAGCCTCTTCACAGATACGCAGTATTTT. It encodes CSATGTSLFTDTQYF.

This clonotype has at least ten counts. The chain joins TRBV6-1 to TRBJ2-3, with D perhaps assigned TRBD1 or TRBD2 (5 bases each). Deletions cut 6 bases from V and 4 bases from J, with 11 bases between. Germline CDR1 is MNHNS and CDR2 is SASEGT. The CDR3 covers 13 residues. The CDR3 sequence is CASSPGPPDTQYF. The CDR3 nucleotides read TGTGCCAGCAGCCCGGGACCGCCAGATACGCAGTATTTT.

This clonotype has a handful of counts. V is TRBV20-1 and J is TRBJ2-4, with 7 bases fitting TRBD2. Trimming cost V 6 bases and J 7 bases; bases outside gene matches: 6. Per the germline V gene, CDR1 is DFQATT and CDR2 is SNEGSKA (reference sequence). CDR3 size: 12 residues. The CDR3 sequence is CSAEGRANIQYF. CDR3 nucleotide sequence: TGCAGTGCAGAGGGGAGGGCCAACATTCAGTACTTC.

The gene calls are TRBV20-1 and TRBJ2-7, with no clear D. The length of the CDR3 is 14 residues. Per the germline V gene, CDR1 is DFQATT and CDR2 is SNEGSKA (reference sequence). V lost 3 bases, J lost 4 bases, and 16 bases lay in between. The CDR3 DNA reads as TGCAGTGCTAGTGGTTTAGTGACCTTGTACGAGCAGTACTTC. It specifies CSASGLVTLYEQYF.

This rearrangement joins TRBV6-2 or TRBV6-3 to TRBJ2-7, with 13 bases that match TRBD2. The trim removed 2 bases at V and 6 bases at J, leaving 10 bases unmatched. The germline gives CDR1 MNHEY, CDR2 SVGEGT. There are 17 residues in the CDR3. The DNA of the CDR3 is TGTGCCAGCAGTTACCGCACAGGACTAGCGGGAGCCTTCGAGCAGTACTTC. Protein product: CASSYRTGLAGAFEQYF.

This clonotype turned up a few times. The chain uses TRBV6-5 and TRBJ1-2; D is uncertain. There are 16 residues in the CDR3. The V end was cut by 2 bases, the J end by 5 bases, with 18 bases between. CDR1 and CDR2 from the germline V gene are MNHEY and SVGAGI. Written as DNA, the CDR3 is TGTGCCAGCAGTTACGGGCGGGAAGGCCGAAGGTATGGCTACACCTTC. Translation gives CASSYGREGRRYGYTF.

This clonotype has just a few counts. CDR3 region: CASSLRWGEQFF. CDR3 sequence (DNA): TGTGCCAGCAGCCTCCGGTGGGGCGAGCAGTTCTTC. The J gene is TRBJ2-1, the V gene TRBV21-1; whether TRBD1, the table's D call, matches the DNA was not checked. TRBV21-1 is a documented pseudogene. This CDR3 is built from 12 residues.

This clonotype was counted only a few times. The chain carries TRBV5-6 and TRBJ2-5, with a tentative D call TRBD2 (6 bases). CDR3 size: 16 residues. The germline CDR1 and CDR2 sequences are SGHDT and YYEEEE. V was pared by 3 bases and J by 2 bases, with 17 bases between. The CDR3 sequence: CASSSPRAGRQETQYF. CDR3 coding DNA: TGTGCCAGCAGCTCTCCCAGGGCGGGACGGCAAGAGACCCAGTACTTC.

This clonotype turned up a few times. V and J are TRBV28 and TRBJ1-1; D is unclear. The CDR3 length is 14 residues. Trimming removed 6 bases from V and 3 bases from J, with 14 bases in between. Germline lookup yields CDR1 MDHEN and CDR2 SYDVKM. This chain's CDR3 is CASSRPGGYTEAFF. The CDR3 nucleotides are TGTGCCAGCAGCCGACCGGGAGGCTACACTGAAGCTTTCTTT.

This clonotype occurred a few times. The chain combines TRBV7-8 with TRBJ2-1; D remains unclear. Germline V gene sequence: CDR1 SGHVS, CDR2 FQNEAQ. The CDR3 is 12 amino acids. V lost 1 base to trimming and J lost 8 bases, with 6 bases between them. Here the CDR3 DNA reads TGTGCCAGCAGCTTAGGGCCCCATGAGCAGTTCTTC. It encodes CASSLGPHEQFF.

Only a few counts were recorded for this clonotype. V usage is TRBV7-6 and J usage is TRBJ2-3; no reliable D call. The CDR3 sequence is 11 residues long. Trimming left V 5 bases short and J 6 bases short, with 6 bases between. CDR1 and CDR2 from the germline V gene are SGHVS and FNYEAQ. DNA of the CDR3: TGTGCCAGCAGCATGTATGATACGCAGTATTTT. It translates to CASSMYDTQYF.

This clonotype occurred a few times. The V and J genes are TRBV7-2 and TRBJ1-6; D gene ambiguous. V lost 5 bases to trimming and J lost 8 bases, with 16 bases between them. Germline CDR1 is SGHTA and CDR2 is FQGNSA. The CDR3 spans 15 residues. CDR3 nucleotide sequence: TGTGCCAGCAGCATACTAGGGATATCCCATTCACCCCTCCACTTT. It yields the protein CASSILGISHSPLHF.

This clonotype has only a few counts. The chain is built from TRBV14 and TRBJ1-3; D gene uncertain. The CDR3 runs 13 residues. Germline V gene data show CDR1 as SGHDN and CDR2 as FVKESK. Trimming took off 1 base at V and 4 bases at J, with 5 bases between the two ends. CDR3 amino acids: CASSQVWGNTIYF. CDR3 DNA: TGTGCCAGCAGCCAAGTATGGGGAAACACCATATATTTT.